The clone carrying this T cell receptor (beta chain) was found many times. The antigen is not known. The sample is drawn from a study of regulatory T cells in long-lasting Graves disease. Study conclusions and caveats: Persistent-disease Graves' patients showed less TCR diversity than new cases. Only peripheral blood was studied, not thyroid tissue.

Documented time point: persistent/refractory GD, antithyroid drugs over 5 years with positive TRAb. After RNA was extracted from PBMCs, the TCR library was made from it. The CDR3 covers 12 residues. CDR1 MNHEY and CDR2 SMNVEV come from the germline V gene (reference sequence). V was cut by 6 bases and J by 6 bases, with 9 bases left in between. Researchers made TCR beta libraries by using iRepertoire HTBI primers and running Arm-PCR on CDR3 regions. Each CDR3 protein gets one entry after TCRdb re-called the multiplex PCR reads with MiXCR. The sample includes more than 300,000 distinct CDR3 sequences, 23% of them seen just once.

The sequences come from peripheral blood mononuclear cells (PBMCs), collected when the disease was refractory, from a patient treated with antithyroid drugs. The sequence derives from a woman between 40 and 55 years old with Graves disease. This chain connects TRBV27 to TRBJ1-5; no clear D gene. The CDR3 sequence is CASSFWGQPQHF. Here the CDR3 DNA reads TGTGCCAGCAGCTTCTGGGGTCAGCCCCAGCATTTT.